The following is a TCR beta chain sequence with its context. Sequenced by immunoSEQ multiplex PCR; TCRdb stores in-frame clones only, minus some. The sample lists about 310,000 clones; about 91% were seen once. The data derive from a study of blood T cell repertoires in COVID-19. Study-level information: There were acute and convalescent COVID-19 samples, and they came from the United States, Italy and Spain. PBMCs, B-cell-depleted T cells, or T cells were the source of the cDNA or gDNA that made up the material.

Participants' own reports of clinical history determined their cohort assignment. The sequenced sample consisted of PBMCs or T cells enriched from blood (not recorded which). The receptor comes from a middle-aged woman who had recovered from COVID-19.

The CDR3 protein is CAISDGWENYNEQFF. As DNA, the CDR3 is TGTGCCATCAGTGATGGGTGGGAGAACTACAATGAGCAGTTCTTC. The rearrangement uses TRBV10-3 and TRBJ2-1; D might be TRBD2 (5 bases). The V gene's germline CDR1 is ENHRY and CDR2 SYGVKD. The CDR3 is made up of 15 amino acids. Trimming took 3 bases from V and 3 from J, leaving 12 bases between them.